This T cell receptor (beta chain) was sequenced in a study of T cell repertoires in cytomegalovirus infection (dated by TCRdb to about 2019). Broadly, across the study: Recently identified HLA-C-restricted CMV epitopes, whose presentation resists viral immunomodulation, were targeted by peptide stimulations together with well-studied HLA-B-restricted epitopes. The HLA type of each donor mattered for the analysis, because public TCR beta signatures pointed to carriage of CMV infection along with the matching HLA type. Points the paper makes about the study in general: In the ex vivo response, HLA-C-restricted CMV-specific TCR beta clonotypes were dominant, and in two of eight donors the single most frequent clonotype came from this HLA-C-restricted group. Carriers of CMV infection plus the relevant HLA type were discriminated by the cumulative frequency of public TCR beta family members in the study cohort and in an independent roughly 370-donor cohort.

Sequencing instrument: Illumina HiSeq 1500. Through fastp at Q25 and MiXCR, TCRdb rebuilt clones from the public reads, retaining in-frame beta chains. Each CDR3 protein gets just one entry, which takes the most common genes and DNA from the rows behind it. In this sample the table shows 750,000 to 950,000 distinct CDR3 sequences, 29% of which occur a single time. The top ten constitute around 13% of the sample. The sample's treatment or condition, from its label and the paper: in vitro stimulation with specific CMV peptide epitopes to enrich CMV-specific T cells. As concerns this clonotype: Its antigen is not yet known. Base qualities were left out, and no much larger clone turns up one base away.

Germline trimming amounts to 0 bases on V and 4 bases on J, with 8 as the count of junction bases outside the gene matches. CDR1 and CDR2 are read off the germline V gene as MNHEY and SVGAGI. Spanning cysteine to phenylalanine, the CDR3 consists of 16 amino acids. Only the CDR3 DNA is retained, 48 bases long and in frame from the first base. The sample here was cultured CD8+ T cells from PBMCs, taken from culture after CMV antigen stimulation. The TCR was taken from a human donor in good health (CMV status not recorded). Some clones in this sample may be carry-over from other donors' samples. The rearrangement joined TRBV6-5 to TRBJ1-2, and 7 junction bases match TRBD1. The sequenced DNA is TGTGCCAGCAGTTACTCCTCGGACAGGCTGGTCTATGGCTACACCTTC. Its translation is CASSYSSDRLVYGYTF.